The rows below give T cell receptor beta chains drawn from one sample of a study of immune characterization of retroperitoneal liposarcoma. In TCRdb, the PCR reads were re-called with MiXCR into one record per CDR3 protein. The sample gives some 9,600 distinct CDR3 sequences, around 37% of which show up once; roughly 25% is in the top ten. Sequenced: tumor tissue. The receptors were sampled from a male donor with retroperitoneal liposarcoma. The CDR3 runs from the conserved cysteine through the conserved F or W. The D gene is left open where the match is weak. Rows may omit the clone size; those that give it use once, few, many or a size class.

CASSRGSTGELFF | TGTGCCAGCAGCAGGGGCAGCACCGGGGAGCTGTTTTTT | TRBJ2-2 | - | TRBV27 | - | 13
CASSETSGKRDTQYF | TGTGCCAGCAGTGAGACTAGCGGGAAAAGAGATACGCAGTATTTT | TRBJ2-3 | few | TRBV6-1 | TRBD2 | 15
CASSHIAGTKRTQYF | TGTGCCAGCAGTCATATAGCGGGTACTAAGAGAACCCAGTACTTC | TRBJ2-5 | - | TRBV12-3/TRBV12-4 | TRBD2 | 15
CASSTGGSGEQYF | TGTGCCAGCAGTACCGGGGGGTCTGGTGAGCAGTACTTC | TRBJ2-5 | - | TRBV27 | TRBD2 | 13
CASKLRTGGAYEQYF | TGTGCCAGCAAATTGAGGACAGGGGGGGCTTACGAGCAGTACTTC | TRBJ2-7 | - | TRBV6-8 | TRBD1 | 15
CASSVFSGSRDEQFF | TGTGCCAGCAGCGTCTTTAGCGGGAGCAGGGATGAGCAGTTCTTC | TRBJ2-1 | - | TRBV7-2 | TRBD2 | 15
CASSLLGGVNTDTQYF | TGTGCCAGCAGCCTATTAGGCGGGGTGAACACAGATACGCAGTATTTT | TRBJ2-3 | - | TRBV11-3 | - | 16
CASSRKAGSSYNEQFF | TGTGCCAGCAGTCGTAAGGCAGGCAGCTCCTACAATGAGCAGTTCTTC | TRBJ2-1 | few | TRBV6-5 | - | 16
CASSGQGSEQYF | TGTGCCAGCAGCGGACAGGGCAGCGAGCAGTACTTC | TRBJ2-7 | - | TRBV27 | TRBD1 | 12
CASSLGGDRGLHEQYF | TGTGCCAGCAGTTTAGGCGGGGACAGGGGGCTTCATGAGCAGTACTTC | TRBJ2-5 | - | TRBV12-3/TRBV12-4 | TRBD1 | 16
CASSYDGLGTGELFF | TGTGCCAGCAGCTACGACGGGCTAGGCACCGGGGAGCTGTTTTTT | TRBJ2-2 | - | TRBV12-3/TRBV12-4 | - | 15
CASSSSLHSSYNEQYF | TGTGCCAGCAGCTCCTCCCTTCACAGCTCCTACAATGAGCAGTACTTC | TRBJ2-7 | medium-sized | TRBV5-6 | - | 16
CASSLAGGTYGYTF | TGTGCCAGCAGTTTAGCAGGGGGAACATATGGCTACACCTTC | TRBJ1-2 | - | TRBV27 | TRBD1 | 14
CASSLESPAGGQTQYF | TGTGCCAGCAGCTTAGAGTCTCCAGCGGGAGGACAGACCCAGTACTTC | TRBJ2-5 | - | TRBV7-8 | TRBD2 | 16
CASSPGVGVVTDTQYF | TGTGCCAGCAGCCCGGGTGTAGGGGTGGTCACAGATACGCAGTATTTT | TRBJ2-3 | - | TRBV11-1 | - | 16
CASSFPSGPYNEQFF | TGTGCCAGCAGTTTCCCTAGCGGCCCTTACAATGAGCAGTTCTTC | TRBJ2-1 | few | TRBV27 | TRBD2 | 15
CASSVEGQGISPLHF | TGTGCCAGCAGTGTCGAGGGACAGGGTATTTCACCCCTCCACTTT | TRBJ1-6 | once | TRBV6-1 | TRBD1 | 15
CASSESRGTSGGRRYF | TGTGCCAGCAGTGAAAGTAGGGGGACTAGCGGGGGGAGACGGTACTTC | TRBJ2-4 | few | TRBV6-1 | TRBD2 | 16
CSASAGQETQYF | TGCAGTGCTAGTGCGGGACAAGAGACCCAGTACTTC | TRBJ2-5 | - | TRBV20-1 | - | 12
CASSLERSGGTDTQYF | TGTGCCAGCAGCCTCGAGCGTTCGGGAGGCACAGATACGCAGTATTTT | TRBJ2-3 | - | TRBV7-2 | - | 16
CASSLGAGAPTGELFF | TGTGCCAGCAGTTTAGGGGCGGGAGCGCCCACCGGGGAGCTGTTTTTT | TRBJ2-2 | - | TRBV12-3/TRBV12-4 | TRBD2 | 16
CASSTYRTSGGTDTQYF | TGTGCCAGCAGCACCTACCGGACTAGCGGGGGCACAGATACGCAGTATTTT | TRBJ2-3 | - | TRBV7-6 | TRBD2 | 17
CASSQIGRGANYGYTF | TGCGCCAGCAGCCAAATAGGAAGGGGGGCTAACTATGGCTACACCTTC | TRBJ1-2 | - | TRBV4-1 | - | 16
CASSYLSISSYNEQYF | TGTGCCAGCAGTTACCTCAGCATAAGCTCCTACAATGAGCAGTACTTC | TRBJ2-7 | few | TRBV6-6 | - | 16
CASSQVGQGTDTQYF | TGTGCCAGCAGCCAAGTAGGACAGGGCACAGATACGCAGTATTTT | TRBJ2-3 | few | TRBV4-2 | TRBD1 | 15
CASSYGTSFYEQYF | TGTGCCAGCAGTTACGGGACTAGCTTCTACGAGCAGTACTTC | TRBJ2-7 | - | TRBV6-6 | TRBD2 | 14
CASSRQGTDTQYF | TGTGCCAGCTCAAGACAGGGCACAGATACGCAGTATTTT | TRBJ2-3 | once | TRBV6-5 | - | 13
CASSEADSTDTQYF | TGTGCCAGCAGTGAAGCCGACAGTACAGATACGCAGTATTTT | TRBJ2-3 | - | TRBV6-1 | - | 14
CASSSPRLAGQGTQYF | TGTGCCAGCAGCTCTCCTCGACTAGCGGGGCAGGGGACCCAGTACTTC | TRBJ2-5 | - | TRBV7-6 | TRBD2 | 16
CASSELAGGPDTQYF | TGTGCCAGCAGTGAACTAGCGGGAGGGCCAGATACGCAGTATTTT | TRBJ2-3 | - | TRBV6-1 | TRBD2 | 15
CASSERGQVTNYGYTF | TGTGCCAGCAGTGAAAGGGGACAAGTGACTAACTATGGCTACACCTTC | TRBJ1-2 | medium-sized | TRBV6-1 | - | 16
CASGAGLAGIETQYF | TGTGCTAGTGGTGCGGGACTAGCGGGGATAGAGACCCAGTACTTC | TRBJ2-5 | - | TRBV12-5 | TRBD2 | 15
CASSRTSGSYEQYF | TGTGCCAGCAGCCGGACTAGCGGGAGCTACGAGCAGTACTTC | TRBJ2-7 | many | TRBV7-9 | TRBD2 | 14
CASHGQGSYEQYF | TGTGCCAGCCACGGACAGGGGAGCTACGAGCAGTACTTC | TRBJ2-7 | - | TRBV7-4 | TRBD1 | 13
CASSDDRGAGQPQHF | TGTGCCAGCAGTGACGACAGGGGAGCAGGTCAGCCCCAGCATTTT | TRBJ1-5 | - | TRBV6-1 | TRBD1 | 15